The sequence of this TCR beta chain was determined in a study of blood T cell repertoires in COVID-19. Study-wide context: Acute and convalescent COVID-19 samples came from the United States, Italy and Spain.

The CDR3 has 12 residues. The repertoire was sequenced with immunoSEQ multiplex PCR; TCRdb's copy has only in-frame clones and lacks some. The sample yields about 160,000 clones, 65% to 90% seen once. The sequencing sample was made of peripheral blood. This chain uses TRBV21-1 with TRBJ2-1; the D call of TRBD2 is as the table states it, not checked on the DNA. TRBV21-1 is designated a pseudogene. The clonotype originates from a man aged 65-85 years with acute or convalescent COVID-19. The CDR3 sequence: CASSKRRHEQFF. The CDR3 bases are TGTGCCAGCAGCAAAAGGAGACATGAGCAGTTCTTC.